This T cell receptor beta chain was identified in a study of memory CD4+ T cells and cytomegalovirus serostatus. Germline loops: CDR1 MNHNY, CDR2 SVGAGI (reference sequence). Trimming stripped 10 bases from V and 4 bases from J, with 10 bases between. This CDR3 contains 11 residues. This clone has only a few counts. Assay used: immunoSEQ multiplex PCR; TCRdb lists only in-frame clones, some missing. Here the sample spans about 57,000 clones, around 80% being singletons. Single viable CD3+CD4+CD8-CD45RO+ cells were sorted as the memory CD4+ T cells. The chain uses TRBV6-6 and TRBJ1-2; D is unclear. The source material was memory CD4+ T cells from blood. The origin of this receptor is an adult in good health and CMV-seronegative. The CDR3 protein is CATTATYGYTF. As DNA, the CDR3 is TGTGCCACCACAGCTACCTATGGCTACACCTTC.